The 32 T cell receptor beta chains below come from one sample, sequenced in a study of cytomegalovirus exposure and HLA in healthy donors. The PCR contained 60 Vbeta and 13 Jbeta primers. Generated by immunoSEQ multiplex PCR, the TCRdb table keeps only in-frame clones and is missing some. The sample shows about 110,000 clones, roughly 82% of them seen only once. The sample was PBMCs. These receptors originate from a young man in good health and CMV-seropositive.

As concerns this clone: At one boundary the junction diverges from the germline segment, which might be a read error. In DNA, the CDR3 is TGTGCCAGCAGGGGTGAGTCTGGGGCCAACGGCCTGACTTTC. As protein: CASRGESGANGLTF. The chain recombines TRBV5-4 with TRBJ2-6, with TRBD1 as a possible D gene (5 bases). Germline V CDR1 and CDR2: SGHNT, YYREEE (reference sequence). This CDR3 has 14 residues.

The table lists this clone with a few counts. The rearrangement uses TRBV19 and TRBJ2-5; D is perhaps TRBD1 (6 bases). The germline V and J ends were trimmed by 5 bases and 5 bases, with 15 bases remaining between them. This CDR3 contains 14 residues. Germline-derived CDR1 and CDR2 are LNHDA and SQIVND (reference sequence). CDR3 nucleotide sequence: TGTGCCAGTAGTGCCCAGGGGACGTGGGAGACCCAGTACTTC. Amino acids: CASSAQGTWETQYF. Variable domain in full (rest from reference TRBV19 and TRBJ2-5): DGGITQSPKYLFRKEGQNVTLSCEQNLNHDAMYWYRQDPGQGLRLIYYSQIVNDFQKGDIAEGYSVSREKKESFPLTVTSAQKNPTAFYLCASSAQGTWETQYFGPGTRLLVL.

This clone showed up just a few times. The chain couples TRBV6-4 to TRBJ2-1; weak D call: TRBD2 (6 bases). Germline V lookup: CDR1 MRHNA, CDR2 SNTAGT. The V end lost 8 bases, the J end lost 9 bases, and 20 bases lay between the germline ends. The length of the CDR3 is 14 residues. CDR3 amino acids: CASGGAGGGGEQFF. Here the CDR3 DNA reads TGTGCCAGCGGCGGGGCCGGGGGAGGTGGTGAGCAGTTCTTC.

As DNA, the CDR3 is TGTGCCAGCAGCTTGCCGGGGCAAGAGACCCAGTACTTC. Encoded protein: CASSLPGQETQYF. The J gene is TRBJ2-5, the V gene TRBV5-4; D possibly corresponds to TRBD2 (5 bases). The CDR3 length is 13 residues. The germline V gene encodes CDR1 SGHNT and CDR2 YYREEE (reference sequence). V was pared by 1 base and J by 2 bases, with 6 bases between.

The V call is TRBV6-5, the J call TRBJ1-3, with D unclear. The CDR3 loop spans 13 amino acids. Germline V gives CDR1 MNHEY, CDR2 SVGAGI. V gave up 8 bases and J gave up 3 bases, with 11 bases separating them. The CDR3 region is CASAGSDGNTIYF. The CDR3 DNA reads TGTGCCAGCGCGGGAAGTGATGGAAACACCATATATTTT.

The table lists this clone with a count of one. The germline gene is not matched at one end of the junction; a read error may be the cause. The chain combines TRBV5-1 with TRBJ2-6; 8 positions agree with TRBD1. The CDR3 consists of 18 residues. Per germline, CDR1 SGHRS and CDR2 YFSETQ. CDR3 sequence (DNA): TGCGCCAGCAGCCTAGGGACAGGACTTCATAGTGGGGCCAACGGCCTGACTTTC. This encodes CASSLGTGLHSGANGLTF. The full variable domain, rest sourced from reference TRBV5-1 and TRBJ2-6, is KAGVTQTPRYLIKTRGQQVTLSCSPISGHRSVSWYQQTPGQGLQFLFEYFSETQRNKGNFPGRFSGRQFSNSRSEMNVSTLELGDSALYLCASSLGTGLHSGANGLTFGAGSRLTVL.

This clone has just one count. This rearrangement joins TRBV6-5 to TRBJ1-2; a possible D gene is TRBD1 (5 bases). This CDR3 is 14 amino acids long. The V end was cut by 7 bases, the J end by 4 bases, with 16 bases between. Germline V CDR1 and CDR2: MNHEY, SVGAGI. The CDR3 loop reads CASTQLGQGYGYTF. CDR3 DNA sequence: TGTGCCAGCACCCAGCTGGGTCAGGGCTATGGCTACACCTTC.

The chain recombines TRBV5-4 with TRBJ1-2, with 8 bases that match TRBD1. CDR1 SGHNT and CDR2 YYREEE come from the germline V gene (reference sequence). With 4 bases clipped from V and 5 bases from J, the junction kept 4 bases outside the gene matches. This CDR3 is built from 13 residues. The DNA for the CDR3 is TGTGCCAGCAGCATGGGACAGGTTTATGGCTACACCTTC. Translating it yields CASSMGQVYGYTF.

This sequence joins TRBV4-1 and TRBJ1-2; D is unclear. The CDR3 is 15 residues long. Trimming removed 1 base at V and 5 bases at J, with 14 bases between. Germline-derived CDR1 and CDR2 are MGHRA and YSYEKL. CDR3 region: CASSQGTEINYGYTF. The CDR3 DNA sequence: TGCGCCAGCAGCCAAGGCACAGAAATAAATTATGGCTACACCTTC.

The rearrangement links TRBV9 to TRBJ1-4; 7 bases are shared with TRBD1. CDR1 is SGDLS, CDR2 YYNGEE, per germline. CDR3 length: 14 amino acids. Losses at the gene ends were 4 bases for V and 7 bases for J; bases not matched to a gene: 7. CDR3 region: CASSIRPGGEKLFF. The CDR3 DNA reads TGTGCCAGCAGCATAAGGCCAGGGGGTGAAAAACTGTTTTTT.

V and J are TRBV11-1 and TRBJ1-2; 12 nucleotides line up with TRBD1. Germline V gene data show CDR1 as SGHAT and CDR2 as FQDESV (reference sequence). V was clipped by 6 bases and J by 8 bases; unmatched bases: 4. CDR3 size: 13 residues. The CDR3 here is CASSRDRGRGYTF. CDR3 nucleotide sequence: TGTGCCAGCAGTCGGGACAGGGGGCGCGGCTACACCTTC.

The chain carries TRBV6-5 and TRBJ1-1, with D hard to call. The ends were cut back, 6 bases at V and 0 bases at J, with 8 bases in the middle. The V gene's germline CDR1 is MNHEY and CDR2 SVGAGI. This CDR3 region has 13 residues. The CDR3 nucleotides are TGTGCCAGCAGCGCAGACTTGAACACTGAAGCTTTCTTT. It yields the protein CASSADLNTEAFF.

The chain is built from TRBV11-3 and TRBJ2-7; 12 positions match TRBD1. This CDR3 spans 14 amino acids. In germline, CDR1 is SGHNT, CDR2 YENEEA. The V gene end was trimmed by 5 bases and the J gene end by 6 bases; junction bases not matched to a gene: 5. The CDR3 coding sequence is TGTGCCAGCAGCCAAGGGACAGGGGGCTCCGAGCAGTACTTC. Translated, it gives CASSQGTGGSEQYF.

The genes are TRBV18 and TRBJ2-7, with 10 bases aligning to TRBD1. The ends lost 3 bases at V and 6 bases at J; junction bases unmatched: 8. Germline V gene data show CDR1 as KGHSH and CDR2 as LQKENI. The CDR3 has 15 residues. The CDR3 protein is CASSPRQGAGSEQYF. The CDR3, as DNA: TGTGCCAGCTCACCGCGACAGGGGGCGGGGTCCGAGCAGTACTTC. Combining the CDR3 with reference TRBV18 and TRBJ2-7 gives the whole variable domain NAGVMQNPRHLVRRRGQEARLRCSPMKGHSHVYWYRQLPEEGLKFMVYLQKENIIDESGMPKERFSAEFPKEGPSILRIQQVVRGDSAAYFCASSPRQGAGSEQYFGPGTRLTVT.

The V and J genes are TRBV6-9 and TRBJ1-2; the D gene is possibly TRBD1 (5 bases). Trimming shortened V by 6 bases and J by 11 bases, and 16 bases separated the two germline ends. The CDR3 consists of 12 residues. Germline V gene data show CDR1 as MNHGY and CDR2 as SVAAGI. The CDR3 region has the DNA TGTGCCAGCAGGCCCCATAGGTCAGGGTACACCTTC. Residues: CASRPHRSGYTF.

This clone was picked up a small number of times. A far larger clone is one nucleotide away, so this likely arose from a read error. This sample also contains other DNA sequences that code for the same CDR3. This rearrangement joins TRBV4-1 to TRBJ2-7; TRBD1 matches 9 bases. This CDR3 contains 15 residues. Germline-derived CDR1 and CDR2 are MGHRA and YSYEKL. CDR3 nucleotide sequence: TGCGCTAGCAGCCAAGGTGGACAGGGGAACTACGAGCAGTACTTC. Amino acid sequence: CASSQGGQGNYEQYF.

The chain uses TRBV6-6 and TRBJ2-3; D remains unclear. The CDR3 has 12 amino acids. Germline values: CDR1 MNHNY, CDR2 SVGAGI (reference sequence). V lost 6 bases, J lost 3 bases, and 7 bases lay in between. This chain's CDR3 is CASRLETDTQYF. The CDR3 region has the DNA TGTGCCAGCAGGCTCGAGACAGATACGCAGTATTTT.

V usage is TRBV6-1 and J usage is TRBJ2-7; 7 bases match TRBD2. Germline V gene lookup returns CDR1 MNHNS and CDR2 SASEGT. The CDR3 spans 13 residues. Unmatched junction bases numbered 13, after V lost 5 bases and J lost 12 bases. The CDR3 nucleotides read TGTGCCAGCAGTCCCTCGGGGGAGGGGTCACTGTACTTC. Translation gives CASSPSGEGSLYF.

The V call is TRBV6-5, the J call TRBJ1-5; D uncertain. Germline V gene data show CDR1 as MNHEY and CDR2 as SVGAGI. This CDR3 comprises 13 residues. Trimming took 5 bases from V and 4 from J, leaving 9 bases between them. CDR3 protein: CASSVGVNQPQHF. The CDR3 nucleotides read TGTGCCAGCAGTGTAGGAGTTAATCAGCCCCAGCATTTT.

The CDR3 DNA sequence: TGTGCCAGCAGCTCAGGCCGGAACAGGGCTACAGATACGCAGTATTTT. Translating gives CASSSGRNRATDTQYF. The rearrangement joins TRBV7-9 to TRBJ2-3, with D possibly matching TRBD1 (6 bases). The V end was cut by 4 bases, the J end by 3 bases, with 17 bases between. CDR3 length equals 16 residues. In germline, CDR1 is SEHNR, CDR2 FQNEAQ (reference sequence).

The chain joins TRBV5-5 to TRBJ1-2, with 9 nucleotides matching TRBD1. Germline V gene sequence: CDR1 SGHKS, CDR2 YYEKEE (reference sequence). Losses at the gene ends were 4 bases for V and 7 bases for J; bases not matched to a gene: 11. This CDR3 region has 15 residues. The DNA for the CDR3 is TGTGCCAGCAGCCGACCGGGACAGGGCCCTGCTGGCTACACCTTC. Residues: CASSRPGQGPAGYTF. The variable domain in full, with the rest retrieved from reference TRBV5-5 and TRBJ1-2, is DAGVTQSPTHLIKTRGQQVTLRCSPISGHKSVSWYQQVLGQGPQFIFQYYEKEERGRGNFPDRFSARQFPNYSSELNVNALLLGDSALYLCASSRPGQGPAGYTFGSGTRLTVV.

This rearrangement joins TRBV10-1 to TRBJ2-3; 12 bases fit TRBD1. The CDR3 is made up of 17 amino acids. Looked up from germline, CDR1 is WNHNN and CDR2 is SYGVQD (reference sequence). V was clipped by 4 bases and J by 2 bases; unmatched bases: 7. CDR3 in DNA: TGCGCCAGCAGTGGGGGGACAGGGGGCAAAGACACAGATACGCAGTATTTT. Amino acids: CASSGGTGGKDTDTQYF.

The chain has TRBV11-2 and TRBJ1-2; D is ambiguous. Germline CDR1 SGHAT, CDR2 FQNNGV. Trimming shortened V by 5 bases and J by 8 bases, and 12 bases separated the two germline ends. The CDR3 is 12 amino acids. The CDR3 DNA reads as TGTGCCAGCAGCCTACAGTCTCAGGGCTACACCTTC. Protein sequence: CASSLQSQGYTF. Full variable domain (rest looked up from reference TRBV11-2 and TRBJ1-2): EAGVAQSPRYKIIEKRQSVAFWCNPISGHATLYWYQQILGQGPKLLIQFQNNGVVDDSQLPKDRFSAERLKGVDSTLKIQPAKLEDSAVYLCASSLQSQGYTFGSGTRLTVV.

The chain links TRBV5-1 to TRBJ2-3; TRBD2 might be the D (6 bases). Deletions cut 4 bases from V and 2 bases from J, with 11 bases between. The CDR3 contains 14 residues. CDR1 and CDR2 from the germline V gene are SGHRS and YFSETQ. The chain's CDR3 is CASSLGLPTDTQYF. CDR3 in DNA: TGCGCCAGCAGCCTCGGACTACCCACAGATACGCAGTATTTT.

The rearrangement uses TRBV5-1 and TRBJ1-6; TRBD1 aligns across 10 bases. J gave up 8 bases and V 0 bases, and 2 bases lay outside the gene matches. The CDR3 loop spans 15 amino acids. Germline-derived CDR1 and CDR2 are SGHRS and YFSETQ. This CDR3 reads CASSLVGTGDSPLHF. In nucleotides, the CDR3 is TGCGCCAGCAGCTTGGTTGGGACAGGGGATTCACCCCTCCACTTT.

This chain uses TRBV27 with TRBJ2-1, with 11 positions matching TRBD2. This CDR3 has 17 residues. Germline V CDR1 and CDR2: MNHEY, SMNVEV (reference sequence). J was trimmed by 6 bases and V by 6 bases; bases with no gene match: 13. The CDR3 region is CASSLLFSGGAFNEQFF. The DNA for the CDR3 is TGTGCCAGCAGCCTATTATTTAGCGGGGGGGCGTTCAATGAGCAGTTCTTC.

CDR3 DNA: TGCAGCGTTTATCTACTCCAGGGGTGGTACACCTTC. Translated, it gives CSVYLLQGWYTF. The V gene is TRBV29-1, the J gene TRBJ1-2; tentative D call: TRBD1 (6 bases). V was shortened by 5 bases and J by 11 bases, with 18 bases between the two germline ends. The CDR3 contains 12 residues. Looked up from germline, CDR1 is SQVTM and CDR2 is ANQGSEA.

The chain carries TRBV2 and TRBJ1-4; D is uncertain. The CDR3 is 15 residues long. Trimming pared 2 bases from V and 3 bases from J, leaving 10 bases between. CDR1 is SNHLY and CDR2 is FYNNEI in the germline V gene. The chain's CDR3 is CASSEQSEANEKLFF. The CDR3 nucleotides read TGTGCCAGCAGTGAACAGTCAGAGGCTAATGAAAAACTGTTTTTT.

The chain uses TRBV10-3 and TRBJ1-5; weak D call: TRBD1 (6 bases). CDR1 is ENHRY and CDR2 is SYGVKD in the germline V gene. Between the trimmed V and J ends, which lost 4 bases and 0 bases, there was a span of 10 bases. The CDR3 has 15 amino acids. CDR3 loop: CAISGGQYSNQPQHF. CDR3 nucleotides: TGTGCCATCAGTGGTGGACAGTATAGCAATCAGCCCCAGCATTTT.

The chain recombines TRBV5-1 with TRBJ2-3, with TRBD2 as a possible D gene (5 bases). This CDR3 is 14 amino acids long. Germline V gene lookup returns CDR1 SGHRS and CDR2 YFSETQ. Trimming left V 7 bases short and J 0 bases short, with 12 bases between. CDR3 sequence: CASLLGASTDTQYF. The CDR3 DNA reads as TGCGCCAGCCTACTAGGAGCTAGCACAGATACGCAGTATTTT. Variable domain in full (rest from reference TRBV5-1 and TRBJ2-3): KAGVTQTPRYLIKTRGQQVTLSCSPISGHRSVSWYQQTPGQGLQFLFEYFSETQRNKGNFPGRFSGRQFSNSRSEMNVSTLELGDSALYLCASLLGASTDTQYFGPGTRLTVL.

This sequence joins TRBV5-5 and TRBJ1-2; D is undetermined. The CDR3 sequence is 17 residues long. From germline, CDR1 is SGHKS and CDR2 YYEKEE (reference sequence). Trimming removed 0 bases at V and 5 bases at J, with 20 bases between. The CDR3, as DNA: TGTGCCAGCAGCTTGGCCCAGGTCCCCCGCGCTTATTATGGCTACACCTTC. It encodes CASSLAQVPRAYYGYTF.

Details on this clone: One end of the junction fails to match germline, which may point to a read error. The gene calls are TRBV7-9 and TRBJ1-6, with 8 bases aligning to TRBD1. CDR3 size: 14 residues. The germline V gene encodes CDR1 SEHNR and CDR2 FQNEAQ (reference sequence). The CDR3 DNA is TGTTCCAGCAGCTTAGGGACAGGCAATTCACCCCTCCACTTT. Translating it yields CSSSLGTGNSPLHF.